Detailed here is one TCR beta chain. The target antigen is unknown. The sample is drawn from a study of T cells in Graves' hyperthyroidism and ophthalmopathy. Amplified TCR beta CDR3 regions came from RNA transcripts. When the TCR CDR3 underwent first-round RT-PCR, the HTBI primer set was used. TCRdb recomputed calls from the multiplex PCR reads with MiXCR, one row per CDR3 protein. This sample carries hundreds of thousands of distinct CDR3 sequences, just under 20% of them seen once, and the ten largest clones take approximately 50%. The CDR3 has 15 residues. From germline, CDR1 is MNHEY and CDR2 SMNVEV (reference sequence). The V gene lost 6 bases and the J gene lost 0 bases, with 12 bases spanning the gap. Patients showing uncontrolled infection, other autoimmune disease, pregnancy or lactation were ineligible. Each diagnosis drew on symptoms, thyroxine, TRAb, thyroid ultrasound and orbital computed tomography findings.

General study results and limits: Blood shared most expanded thyroid clonotypes above 0.001.

The rearrangement links TRBV27 to TRBJ1-3; D unresolved. This clonotype was obtained from a man aged 35-49 years with Graves' ophthalmopathy. The sequenced sample consisted of blood. The CDR3 region has the DNA TGTGCCAGCAGCTCACGGTGGAGCTCTGGAAACACCATATATTTT. This sequence encodes CASSSRWSSGNTIYF.